A single sample is the source of the 21 T cell receptor beta chains below, sequenced in a study of tumor-infiltrating lymphocytes in primary liver carcinoma. Production of TCR beta cDNA used approximately 0.45 ug total RNA together with a constant-region primer. ARM-PCR, slightly modified, supplied the TCR beta libraries through three nested multiplex PCR rounds. The first two PCR rounds used TRBV1-TRBV30 forward primers with a C-beta reverse primer, about 10 cycles each. MiXCR, applied by TCRdb to the multiplex PCR reads, yields one record per CDR3 protein. The data show 300,000 to 400,000 distinct CDR3 sequences, roughly two thirds seen once. Out of unsorted whole blood came the blood RNA, and germline DNA was extracted as well. Specimen: peripheral blood. These receptors were taken from a man in his forties with primary liver carcinoma and hepatitis B virus infection.

In this sample, this clonotype turned up a few times. The chain carries TRBV5-1 and TRBJ2-3, with D tentatively TRBD2 (6 bases). V dropped 5 bases and J dropped 6 bases, with 16 bases sitting between them. Per the germline V gene, CDR1 is SGHRS and CDR2 is YFSETQ. CDR3 size: 14 residues. The CDR3 region has the DNA TGCGCCAGCAGTTTTACTAGCAACACGGATACGCAGTATTTT. Residues: CASSFTSNTDTQYF.

About this clonotype: Since a much larger clone is just one base distant, this may be a read error. The CDR3 DNA is TGTGCCAGCATTCCCTTCGGGGGTGAGCAGTTCTTC. Its translation is CASIPFGGEQFF. The V call is TRBV6-5, the J call TRBJ2-1; D might be TRBD2 (6 bases). The CDR3 spans 12 residues. CDR1 and CDR2 (germline): MNHEY, SVGAGI. Trimming shortened V by 7 bases and J by 9 bases, and 13 bases separated the two germline ends.

V is TRBV20-1 and J is TRBJ1-2, with D perhaps TRBD1 (5 bases). Trimming shortened V by 6 bases and J by 4 bases, and 15 bases separated the two germline ends. Germline CDR1 reads DFQATT; CDR2 reads SNEGSKA (reference sequence). The CDR3 is 13 amino acids. The DNA of the CDR3 is TGCAGTGCATCCCCGGGGGTACGCTATGGCTACACCTTC. It encodes CSASPGVRYGYTF.

Only a few counts were recorded for this clonotype. J is TRBJ1-2 and V is TRBV6-2 or TRBV6-3; no reliable D call. The length of the CDR3 is 13 residues. Per the germline V gene, CDR1 is MNHEY and CDR2 is SVGEGT. Trimming removed 5 bases from V and 5 bases from J, with 12 bases in between. CDR3 DNA: TGTGCCAGCAGTCGAGCGGATTTTTATGGCTACACCTTC. It encodes CASSRADFYGYTF.

This clonotype was seen many times. The chain uses TRBV1 and TRBJ2-7; TRBD2 is the table's D call, not checked against the DNA. TRBV1 is a known pseudogene. The CDR3 totals 17 residues. CDR3: CTSSQTVSRGPTPEQYF. The CDR3 region has the DNA TGCACCAGCAGCCAAACTGTATCTCGTGGCCCAACCCCCGAGCAGTACTTC.

This clonotype has only a few counts. This sequence may be a read error, since a much larger clone differs from it by one base. The chain uses TRBV4-2 and TRBJ2-3; D may be TRBD1 or TRBD2 (5 bases each). The CDR3 spans 14 residues. Germline V gene lookup returns CDR1 LGHNA and CDR2 YNFKEQ. For the CDR3, the DNA is TGTGCCAGCAGCCAAGATATGGGGGTCGATAGGCAGTATTTT. Translating it yields CASSQDMGVDRQYF.

V is TRBV5-1 and J is TRBJ1-1, with D unclear. The length of the CDR3 is 15 residues. The ends were cut back, 3 bases at V and 5 bases at J, with 17 bases in the middle. CDR1 and CDR2 (germline): SGHRS, YFSETQ. CDR3 region: CASSSTSGSGTEAFF. In DNA, the CDR3 is TGCGCCAGCAGCTCCACCTCGGGGAGCGGAACTGAAGCTTTCTTT.

This clonotype was observed a handful of times. The chain combines TRBV28 with TRBJ2-1, with D possibly being TRBD1 (6 bases). Trimming left V 7 bases short and J 0 bases short, with 10 bases between. The CDR3 is made up of 14 amino acids. Germline V gene lookup returns CDR1 MDHEN and CDR2 SYDVKM. The chain's CDR3 is CASKGGDSYNEQFF. DNA for the CDR3: TGTGCCAGCAAAGGGGGAGACTCCTACAATGAGCAGTTCTTC.

In regard to this clonotype: A much bigger clone sits one base away, suggesting this may be a read error. This chain links TRBV6-1 with TRBJ2-1, with TRBD2 matching over 8 bases. Germline V gene sequence: CDR1 MNHNS, CDR2 SASEGT. CDR3 length equals 15 residues. The DNA for the CDR3 is TGTGCCAGCAGTTATCCGAGCGGGGGATACAATGTGCAGTTCTTC. It codes for CASSYPSGGYNVQFF.

This clonotype was seen a few times. A much larger clone sits a single nucleotide away, making a read error possible. The chain uses TRBV12-3 or TRBV12-4 and TRBJ2-1; TRBD2 matches 8 bases. CDR3 length: 15 residues. This CDR3 is CVSSFTQRENSEQFF. CDR3 in DNA: TGTGTCAGCAGTTTCACCCAGCGGGAGAATTCTGAGCAGTTCTTC.

Turning to this clonotype: A much more abundant neighbour one base away suggests this may be a read error. V and J are TRBV12-3 or TRBV12-4 and TRBJ2-3, with 8 positions matching TRBD2. CDR3 size: 15 residues. Trimming removed 6 bases from V and 3 bases from J; junction bases left unmatched: 8. The CDR3 bases are TGTGCCAGCAGCCGTCGACTAGCGCCAACAGATACGCAGTATTTT. Protein product: CASSRRLAPTDTQYF.

Turning to this clonotype: One base away lies a much larger clone, so this may be a sequencing read error. This sequence joins TRBV6-1 and TRBJ2-1; no clear D gene. The CDR3 runs 12 residues. With 7 bases removed from V and 9 bases from J, the gap between germline ends came to 13 bases. CDR1 MNHNS and CDR2 SASEGT come from the germline V gene. The CDR3 protein is CASIREFSEQFF. The CDR3 coding sequence is TGTGCCAGCATAAGGGAATTTAGTGAGCAGTTCTTC.

Worth noting for this clonotype: A much larger clonotype is one base distant, so this may be a read error. This chain joins TRBV10-3 and TRBJ2-1; maybe TRBD1 (5 bases). Trimming left V 5 bases short and J 8 bases short, with 16 bases between. From germline, CDR1 is ENHRY and CDR2 SYGVKD. This CDR3 spans 14 amino acids. CDR3 amino acids: CAISPAPGIHEQFF. CDR3 DNA: TGTGCCATCAGTCCCGCCCCAGGGATCCATGAGCAGTTCTTC.

To note about this clonotype: Since a much larger clone is just one base distant, this may be a read error. This chain links TRBV30 with TRBJ1-1, with D unclear. Germline CDR1 is GTSNPN and CDR2 is SVGIG (reference sequence). The V end was cut by 0 bases, the J end by 3 bases, with 8 bases between. The CDR3 is 13 amino acids. The CDR3 sequence is CAWSVSWDTEAFF. CDR3 in DNA: TGTGCCTGGAGTGTATCTTGGGACACTGAAGCTTTCTTT.

A word on this clonotype: Relative to the germline gene, one junction end is altered; a read error may explain this. The V gene is TRBV11-2, the J gene TRBJ1-1; possibly TRBD1 for D (5 bases). Per the germline V gene, CDR1 is SGHAT and CDR2 is FQNNGV. There are 15 residues in the CDR3. In DNA, the CDR3 is TGTGACAGCAGCTCCCTCAGGGATCAGGGCCCTGAAGCTTTCTTT. It is translated as CDSSSLRDQGPEAFF.

This clonotype appeared once. The rearrangement joins TRBV2 to TRBJ2-1; a weak D match, TRBD2 (6 bases). Trimming pared 6 bases from V and 4 bases from J, leaving 16 bases between. Germline CDR1 and CDR2: SNHLY and FYNNEI. The CDR3 is 15 amino acids. The CDR3, as DNA: TGTGCCAGCAGCGAACCCGGGACTTCTTACAATGAGCAGTTCTTC. This codes for CASSEPGTSYNEQFF.

A note on this clonotype: Since a much larger clone is just one base distant, this may be a read error. The V and J genes are TRBV13 and TRBJ1-1; D possibly corresponds to TRBD1 (6 bases). This CDR3 comprises 14 residues. The germline V gene encodes CDR1 PRHDT and CDR2 FYEKMQ (reference sequence). The CDR3 sequence is CGSSFPGANTEAFF. The CDR3 DNA reads TGTGGCAGCAGCTTTCCAGGGGCCAACACTGAAGCTTTCTTT.

Remarks on this clonotype: A much larger clone differs by one base, so this may be a read error. The chain employs TRBV7-9 and TRBJ2-1; 7 bases agree with TRBD1. Germline lookup yields CDR1 SEHNR and CDR2 FQNEAQ (reference sequence). The CDR3 is 14 residues long. CDR3 sequence (DNA): TGTACCAGCAGCCCCCCGAGGGGGCGGAATGAGCAGTTCTTC. It encodes CTSSPPRGRNEQFF. The full variable domain, its missing parts supplied by reference TRBV7-9 and TRBJ2-1, is DTGVSQNPRHKITKRGQNVTFRCDPISEHNRLYWYRQTLGQGPEFLTYFQNEAQLEKSRLLSDRFSAERPKGSFSTLEIQRTEQGDSAMYLCTSSPPRGRNEQFFGPGTRLTVL.

This clonotype was seen ten or more times. This chain links TRBV6-6 with TRBJ1-3; maybe TRBD1 (5 bases). V lost 7 bases to trimming and J lost 2 bases, with 15 bases between them. Germline V gives CDR1 MNHNY, CDR2 SVGAGI (reference sequence). The CDR3 is 15 residues long. CDR3 in DNA: TGTGCCAGCACCATTACGGGGGATCCTGGAAACACCATATATTTT. Translation: CASTITGDPGNTIYF.

This clonotype was observed at least ten times. The chain couples TRBV12-3 or TRBV12-4 to TRBJ2-1, with D uncertain. The CDR3 is 15 amino acids. V lost 6 bases, J lost 2 bases, and 14 bases lay in between. The CDR3 DNA reads as TGTGCCAGCAGCGTAACAGCCGTAACCTACAATGAGCAGTTCTTC. This encodes CASSVTAVTYNEQFF.

To note about this clonotype: One base away lies a much larger clone, so this may be a sequencing read error. The rearrangement uses TRBV6-5 and TRBJ2-1; no definite D call. CDR1 MNHEY and CDR2 SVGAGI come from the germline V gene. The CDR3 extends over 14 amino acids. Trimming took off 6 bases at V and 4 bases at J, with 13 bases between the two ends. This CDR3 reads CASRRRHGYNEQFF. The DNA of the CDR3 is TGTGCCAGCAGGAGGAGACATGGGTACAATGAGCAGTTCTTC.